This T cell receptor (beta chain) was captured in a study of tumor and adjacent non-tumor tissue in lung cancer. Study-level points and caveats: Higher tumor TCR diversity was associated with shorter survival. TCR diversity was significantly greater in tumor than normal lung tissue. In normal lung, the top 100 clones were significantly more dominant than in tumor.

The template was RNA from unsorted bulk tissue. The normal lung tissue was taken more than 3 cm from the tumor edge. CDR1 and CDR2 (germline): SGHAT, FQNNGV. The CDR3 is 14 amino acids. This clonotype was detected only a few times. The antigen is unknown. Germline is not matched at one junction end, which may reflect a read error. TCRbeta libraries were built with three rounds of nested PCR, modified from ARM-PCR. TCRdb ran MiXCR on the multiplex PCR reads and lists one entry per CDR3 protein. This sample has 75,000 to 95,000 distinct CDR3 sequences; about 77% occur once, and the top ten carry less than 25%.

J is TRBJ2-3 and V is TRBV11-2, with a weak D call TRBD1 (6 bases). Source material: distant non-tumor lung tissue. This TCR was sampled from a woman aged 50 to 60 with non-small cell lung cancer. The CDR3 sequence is CASGLGTNTDTQYF. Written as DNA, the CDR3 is TGTGCCAGCGGCTTAGGGACAAACACAGATACGCAATATTTT.